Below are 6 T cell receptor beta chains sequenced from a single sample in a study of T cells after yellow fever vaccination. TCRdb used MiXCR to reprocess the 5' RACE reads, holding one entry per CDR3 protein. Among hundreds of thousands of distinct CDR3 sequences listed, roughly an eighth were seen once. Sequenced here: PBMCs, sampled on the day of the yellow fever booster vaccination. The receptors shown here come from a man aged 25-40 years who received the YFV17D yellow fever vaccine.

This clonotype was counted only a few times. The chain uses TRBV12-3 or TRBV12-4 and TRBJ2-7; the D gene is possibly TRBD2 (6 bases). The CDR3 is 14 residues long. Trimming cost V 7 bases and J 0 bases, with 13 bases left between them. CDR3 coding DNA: TGTGCCAGCACTTTGGGCGGGGACTCCTACGAGCAGTACTTC. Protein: CASTLGGDSYEQYF.

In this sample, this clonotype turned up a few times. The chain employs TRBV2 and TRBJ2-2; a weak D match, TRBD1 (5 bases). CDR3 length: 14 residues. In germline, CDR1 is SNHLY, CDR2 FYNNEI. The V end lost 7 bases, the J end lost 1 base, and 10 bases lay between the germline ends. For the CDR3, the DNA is TGTGCCAGCACCCATACAGGGAACACCGGGGAGCTGTTTTTT. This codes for CASTHTGNTGELFF.

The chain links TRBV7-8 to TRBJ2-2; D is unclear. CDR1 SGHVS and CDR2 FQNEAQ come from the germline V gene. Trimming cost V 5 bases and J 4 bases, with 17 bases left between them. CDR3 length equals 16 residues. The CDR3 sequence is CASSPHEWPGTGELFF. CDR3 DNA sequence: TGTGCCAGCAGCCCCCATGAGTGGCCGGGCACCGGGGAGCTGTTTTTT. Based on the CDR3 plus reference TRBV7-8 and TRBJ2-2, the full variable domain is GAGVSQSPRYKVAKRGQDVALRCDPISGHVSLFWYQQALGQGPEFLTYFQNEAQLDKSGLPSDRFFAERPEGSVSTLKIQRTQQEDSAVYLCASSPHEWPGTGELFFGEGSRLTVL.

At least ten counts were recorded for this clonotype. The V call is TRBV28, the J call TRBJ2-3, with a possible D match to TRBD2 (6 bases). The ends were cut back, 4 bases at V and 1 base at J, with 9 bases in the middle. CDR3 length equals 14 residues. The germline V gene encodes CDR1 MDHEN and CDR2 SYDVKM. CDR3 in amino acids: CASSSPSGTDTQYF. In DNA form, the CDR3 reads TGTGCCAGCAGTTCCCCTAGCGGCACAGATACGCAGTATTTT.

The CDR3 loop reads CATTYGAQGEQFF. CDR3 sequence (DNA): TGTGCCACCACCTACGGGGCTCAGGGAGAGCAGTTCTTC. V is TRBV24-1 and J is TRBJ2-1, with D perhaps assigned TRBD1 or TRBD2 (5 bases each). The CDR3 is made up of 13 amino acids. V lost 8 bases and J lost 10, with 17 bases in between. Looked up from germline, CDR1 is KGHDR and CDR2 is SFDVKD.

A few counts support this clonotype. The chain's CDR3 is CASSYSGQGRAGYTF. Here the CDR3 DNA reads TGTGCCAGCAGTTACTCCGGACAGGGCCGGGCTGGCTACACCTTC. J is TRBJ1-2 and V is TRBV6-5; TRBD1 matches 8 bases. Germline trimming cut 0 bases from V and 7 bases from J; bases unmatched to any gene: 7. The germline V gene encodes CDR1 MNHEY and CDR2 SVGAGI. The CDR3 length is 15 residues.